This TCR beta chain was retrieved from a study of T cells after yellow fever vaccination. Study-wide results and limits: The booster saw the reappearance of most primary-vaccination clones (roughly 97% CD4, almost 90% CD8). By day 5 rather than day 15, the secondary response had peaked, though it was weaker. One caveat is that FACS-sorted repertoires could contain abundant clonotypes contaminating from the bulk population.

Ten or more counts support this clonotype. Its antigen is unknown. V dropped 1 base and J dropped 10 bases, with 8 bases sitting between them. The CDR3 consists of 13 residues. Germline V gene lookup returns CDR1 ENHRY and CDR2 SYGVKD. TCRdb used MiXCR to reprocess the 5' RACE reads, holding one entry per CDR3 protein. The sample has 70,000 or so distinct CDR3 sequences, around 5% seen once. The chain joins TRBV10-3 to TRBJ1-6; D gene uncertain. This TCR was sampled from a man between 18 and 29 years old who received the YFV17D yellow fever vaccine. This sample comprised CD4+ T cells sorted from PBMCs, obtained roughly 14 days after the first yellow fever vaccination. The DNA for the CDR3 is TGTGCCATCAGTGAGTGGGTCGGGTCACCCCTCCACTTT. The encoded protein is CAISEWVGSPLHF.